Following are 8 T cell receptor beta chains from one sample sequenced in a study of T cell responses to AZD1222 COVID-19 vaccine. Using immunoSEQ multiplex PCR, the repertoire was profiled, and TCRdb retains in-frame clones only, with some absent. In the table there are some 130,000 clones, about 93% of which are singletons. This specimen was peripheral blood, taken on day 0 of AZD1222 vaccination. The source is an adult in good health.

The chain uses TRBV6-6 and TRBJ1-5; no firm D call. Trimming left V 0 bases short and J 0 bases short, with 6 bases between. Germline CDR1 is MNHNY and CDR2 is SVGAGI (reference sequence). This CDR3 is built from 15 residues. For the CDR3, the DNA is TGTGCCAGCAGTTACTCAGGCGCTAGCAATCAGCCCCAGCATTTT. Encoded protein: CASSYSGASNQPQHF.

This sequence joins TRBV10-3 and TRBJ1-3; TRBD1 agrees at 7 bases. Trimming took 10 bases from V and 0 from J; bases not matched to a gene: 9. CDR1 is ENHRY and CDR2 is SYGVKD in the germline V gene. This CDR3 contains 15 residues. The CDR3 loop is CATERDSHSGNTIYF. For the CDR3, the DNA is TGTGCCACCGAAAGGGACAGCCACTCTGGAAACACCATATATTTT.

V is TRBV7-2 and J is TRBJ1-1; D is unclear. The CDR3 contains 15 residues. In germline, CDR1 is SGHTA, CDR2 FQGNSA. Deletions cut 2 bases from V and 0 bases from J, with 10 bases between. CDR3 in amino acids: CASSLRSQVNTEAFF. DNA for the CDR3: TGTGCCAGCAGCTTAAGGTCCCAGGTGAACACTGAAGCTTTCTTT.

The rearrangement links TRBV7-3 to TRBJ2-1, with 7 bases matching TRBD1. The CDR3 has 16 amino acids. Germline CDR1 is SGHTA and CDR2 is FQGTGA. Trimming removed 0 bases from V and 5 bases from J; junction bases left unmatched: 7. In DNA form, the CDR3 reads TGTGCCAGCAGCTTAACTGCGACAGGGTCCGACAATGAGCAGTTCTTC. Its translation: CASSLTATGSDNEQFF.

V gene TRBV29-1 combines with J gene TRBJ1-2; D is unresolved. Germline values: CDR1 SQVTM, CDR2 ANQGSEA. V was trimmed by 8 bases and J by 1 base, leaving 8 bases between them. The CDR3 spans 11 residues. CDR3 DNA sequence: TGCAGCTATGGGCATAACTATGGCTACACCTTC. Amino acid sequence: CSYGHNYGYTF.

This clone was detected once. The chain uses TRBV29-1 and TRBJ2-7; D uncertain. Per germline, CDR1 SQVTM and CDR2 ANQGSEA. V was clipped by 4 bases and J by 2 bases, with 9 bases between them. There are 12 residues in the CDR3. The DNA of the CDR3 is TGCAGCGTTGTCGAGAGGCCCTACGAGCAGTACTTC. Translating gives CSVVERPYEQYF.

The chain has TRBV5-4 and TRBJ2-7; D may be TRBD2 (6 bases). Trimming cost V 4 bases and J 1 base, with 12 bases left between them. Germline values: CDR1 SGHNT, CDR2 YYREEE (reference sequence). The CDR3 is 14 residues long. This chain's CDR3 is CASSRGLVSYEQYF. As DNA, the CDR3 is TGTGCCAGCAGCAGGGGACTGGTATCCTACGAGCAGTACTTC.

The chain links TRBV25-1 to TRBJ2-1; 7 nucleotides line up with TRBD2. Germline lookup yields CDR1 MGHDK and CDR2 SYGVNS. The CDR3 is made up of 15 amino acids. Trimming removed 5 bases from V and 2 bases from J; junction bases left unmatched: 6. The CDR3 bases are TGTGCCAGCAGTTTCCCTAGCGGCACCTACAATGAGCAGTTCTTC. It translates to CASSFPSGTYNEQFF.